This T cell receptor (beta chain) was sequenced in a study of T cells after posttransplantation cyclophosphamide. Study results and limitations: Skin or GI-infiltrating T cells shared few TRB sequences with blood. Later post-transplant blood repertoires were often dominated by donor CD8+ memory clones.

This clone has ten or more counts. Its antigen remains unidentified. Clones were read by immunoSEQ multiplex PCR, and TCRdb kept only the in-frame ones, dropping some. The sample shows 25,000 to 30,000 clones, none of them appearing just once. This clonotype was sampled from a woman in her sixties or seventies in good health, CMV-negative, and a related stem cell transplant donor. Sequencing was performed on PBMCs.

CDR3 sequence reads: CASSEQSYGYTF. The CDR3 region has the DNA TGTGCCAGCAGTGAACAGAGCTATGGCTACACCTTC. The V call is TRBV6-1, the J call TRBJ1-2; no firm D call. With 2 bases removed from V and 4 bases from J, the gap between germline ends came to 5 bases. The CDR3 sequence is 12 residues long. Germline V gives CDR1 MNHNS, CDR2 SASEGT.